The next 16 T cell receptor beta chains were all read from a single sample in a study of OX40 agonist ivuxolimab in advanced cancers. Sequenced by immunoSEQ multiplex PCR; TCRdb stores in-frame clones only, minus some. In the table there are approximately 87,000 clones, about 92% of which are singletons. The source was CD4+ or CD8+ T cells sorted from blood, collected in a trial of the OX40 agonist ivuxolimab. Receptors were obtained from an adult with an advanced solid tumor such as melanoma, head and neck, liver or kidney cancer.

The CDR3 DNA sequence: TGTGCCAGCAGCCTCCCCGCCGGAGGGCACGAGCAGTACTTC. It yields the protein CASSLPAGGHEQYF. The chain carries TRBV5-6 and TRBJ2-7; weak D call: TRBD2 (6 bases). V was cut by 4 bases and J by 5 bases, with 16 bases left in between. The CDR3 length is 14 residues. The germline V gene encodes CDR1 SGHDT and CDR2 YYEEEE.

The chain couples TRBV19 to TRBJ2-7, with D tentatively TRBD1 (6 bases). Trimming stripped 1 base from V and 6 bases from J, with 10 bases between. The CDR3 is made up of 13 amino acids. Germline V gene data show CDR1 as LNHDA and CDR2 as SQIVND (reference sequence). CDR3 residues: CASSIGGHGEQYF. DNA for the CDR3: TGTGCCAGTAGTATAGGGGGGCACGGCGAGCAGTACTTC.

The V call is TRBV27, the J call TRBJ1-3; D is possibly TRBD1 (6 bases). Trimming pared 5 bases from V and 2 bases from J, leaving 13 bases between. From germline, CDR1 is MNHEY and CDR2 SMNVEV (reference sequence). The CDR3 covers 15 residues. The CDR3 region is CASSPTGYPGNTIYF. CDR3 nucleotides: TGTGCCAGCAGTCCCACAGGGTACCCTGGAAACACCATATATTTT.

V is TRBV6-5 and J is TRBJ2-2; a weak D match, TRBD2 (6 bases). The CDR3 consists of 14 residues. Germline CDR1 MNHEY, CDR2 SVGAGI. The germline V and J ends were trimmed by 6 bases and 5 bases, with 13 bases remaining between them. CDR3 DNA sequence: TGTGCCAGCAGGGCCCAGGGAGGAACCGGGGAGCTGTTTTTT. Its protein is CASRAQGGTGELFF.

This clone was seen once. The V and J genes are TRBV27 and TRBJ2-6, with D possibly TRBD1 on 5 matching bases. The CDR3 runs to 17 residues. Trimming shortened V by 5 bases and J by 0 bases, and 14 bases separated the two germline ends. The germline V gene encodes CDR1 MNHEY and CDR2 SMNVEV (reference sequence). The CDR3 DNA follows: TGTGCCAGCAGTCCGGACAAGGCCACCTCTGGGGCCAACGTCCTGACTTTC. Translating it yields CASSPDKATSGANVLTF.

This chain connects TRBV6-1 to TRBJ2-7; 7 bases agree with TRBD2. J lost 2 bases, V lost 0 bases, and 7 bases had no gene match. This CDR3 spans 16 amino acids. Germline values: CDR1 MNHNS, CDR2 SASEGT. CDR3 in DNA: TGTGCCAGCAGTGAAGCGGTGGGGGGGAGACCCTACGAGCAGTACTTC. Protein sequence: CASSEAVGGRPYEQYF.

The V and J genes are TRBV27 and TRBJ1-1; unclear D gene. The V end lost 5 bases, the J end lost 2 bases, and 9 bases lay between the germline ends. The length of the CDR3 is 13 residues. Germline loops: CDR1 MNHEY, CDR2 SMNVEV (reference sequence). The CDR3 nucleotides read TGTGCCAGCAGTACTTCTCCAAACACTGAAGCTTTCTTT. Its translation: CASSTSPNTEAFF.

The gene calls are TRBV5-1 and TRBJ1-1; a weak D match, TRBD1 (5 bases). The CDR3 is 18 amino acids. Germline V gene data show CDR1 as SGHRS and CDR2 as YFSETQ. The V end lost 0 bases, the J end lost 9 bases, and 27 bases lay between the germline ends. The CDR3 loop is CASSLVGAQEFGREKAFF. The CDR3 nucleotides are TGCGCCAGCAGCTTGGTTGGGGCCCAAGAATTTGGCAGGGAGAAAGCTTTCTTT.

The chain has TRBV19 and TRBJ2-7; the D is unclear. The CDR3 consists of 15 residues. V lost 4 bases and J lost 2, with 15 bases in between. From germline, CDR1 is LNHDA and CDR2 SQIVND (reference sequence). CDR3 amino acids: CASSNGYRGTYEQYF. CDR3 sequence (DNA): TGTGCCAGTAGTAACGGGTATCGAGGAACCTACGAGCAGTACTTC.

The chain combines TRBV5-6 with TRBJ2-7; 7 bases match TRBD2. Germline V gene data show CDR1 as SGHDT and CDR2 as YYEEEE. J lost 3 bases, V lost 2 bases, and 8 bases had no gene match. This CDR3 has 15 residues. CDR3 region: CASSLRRGSYYEQYF. In DNA form, the CDR3 reads TGTGCCAGCAGCTTACGTCGCGGGAGTTACTACGAGCAGTACTTC.

The chain couples TRBV6-5 to TRBJ1-2, with TRBD1 as a possible D gene (5 bases). The CDR3 consists of 16 residues. The V and J ends lost 4 bases and 4 bases respectively, with 19 bases between them. CDR1 MNHEY and CDR2 SVGAGI come from the germline V gene. The CDR3 reads CASSSRLLGGVYGYTF. DNA of the CDR3: TGTGCCAGCAGTTCGAGGCTTCTAGGAGGGGTCTATGGCTACACCTTC.

The V gene is TRBV27, the J gene TRBJ1-2, with D hard to call. The CDR3 runs 13 residues. V shed 3 bases and J shed 4 bases, with 9 bases lying between them. Germline V gene lookup returns CDR1 MNHEY and CDR2 SMNVEV (reference sequence). CDR3 nucleotides: TGTGCCAGCAGTTTTCCTAGTGGCTATGGCTACACCTTC. Residues: CASSFPSGYGYTF.

The V call is TRBV19, the J call TRBJ1-1; perhaps TRBD1 as D (5 bases). The germline V gene has CDR1 LNHDA and CDR2 SQIVND (reference sequence). CDR3 length: 15 residues. V shed 1 base and J shed 1 base, with 10 bases lying between them. CDR3 protein: CASSIVARGNTEAFF. CDR3 sequence (DNA): TGTGCCAGTAGTATAGTTGCGAGGGGGAACACTGAAGCTTTCTTT. Full variable domain (missing parts from reference TRBV19 and TRBJ1-1): DGGITQSPKYLFRKEGQNVTLSCEQNLNHDAMYWYRQDPGQGLRLIYYSQIVNDFQKGDIAEGYSVSREKKESFPLTVTSAQKNPTAFYLCASSIVARGNTEAFFGQGTRLTVV.

The rearrangement uses TRBV27 and TRBJ2-7; the D gene could be TRBD1 or TRBD2 (6 bases each). Germline CDR1 MNHEY, CDR2 SMNVEV (reference sequence). The V gene lost 3 bases and the J gene lost 5 bases, with 11 bases spanning the gap. The CDR3 extends over 13 amino acids. Here the CDR3 reads CASSFGGPDEQYF. The CDR3, as DNA: TGTGCCAGCAGTTTTGGGGGGCCCGACGAGCAGTACTTC.

The gene calls are TRBV11-2 and TRBJ1-2; D possibly corresponds to TRBD1 (5 bases). The CDR3 extends over 14 amino acids. V lost 8 bases to trimming and J lost 11 bases, with 24 bases between them. The germline V gene encodes CDR1 SGHAT and CDR2 FQNNGV. In DNA, the CDR3 is TGTGCCAGCCCCTCGGAAGGGGAGAACGGGGGGTACACCTTC. The encoded protein is CASPSEGENGGYTF.

This chain links TRBV5-1 with TRBJ2-3; tentatively, D is TRBD1 or TRBD2 (5 bases each). This CDR3 comprises 12 residues. In germline, CDR1 is SGHRS, CDR2 YFSETQ. V lost 4 bases and J 6 bases, leaving 9 bases between the germline ends. The DNA of the CDR3 is TGCGCCAGCAGCCCCGAGGGGGATACGCAGTATTTT. Translating it yields CASSPEGDTQYF.